Following are 3 T cell receptor beta chains from one sample sequenced in a study of blood T cell repertoires in COVID-19. Data came from immunoSEQ multiplex PCR; TCRdb stores just in-frame clones and leaves some out. Of around 72,000 clones listed, 88% are singletons. Sequenced material: peripheral blood. These receptor sequences come from a man aged 45-60 years with acute or convalescent COVID-19.

The rearrangement links TRBV27 to TRBJ2-2; 12 nucleotides match TRBD1. Trimming removed 5 bases from V and 3 bases from J; junction bases left unmatched: 1. The length of the CDR3 is 15 residues. Germline V gives CDR1 MNHEY, CDR2 SMNVEV (reference sequence). DNA for the CDR3: TGTGCCAGCAGTGGGACAGGGGGCGACACCGGGGAGCTGTTTTTT. Amino acid sequence: CASSGTGGDTGELFF.

The rearrangement uses TRBV4-1 and TRBJ1-6; weak D call: TRBD1 (6 bases). The V end was cut by 1 base, the J end by 6 bases, with 10 bases between. The CDR3 is 15 amino acids. CDR1 and CDR2 from the germline V gene are MGHRA and YSYEKL. The CDR3 loop is CASSQGDRRNSPLHF. CDR3 sequence (DNA): TGCGCCAGCAGCCAAGGCGACAGGCGTAATTCACCCCTCCACTTT.

The chain employs TRBV27 and TRBJ1-1; 7 bases match TRBD1. There are 22 residues in the CDR3. Germline V CDR1 and CDR2: MNHEY, SMNVEV (reference sequence). The V and J ends lost 2 bases and 0 bases, in that order; junction bases with no gene match: 24. The CDR3 here is CASSLVAPTYRGLRIMNTEAFF. In DNA, the CDR3 is TGTGCCAGCAGTTTAGTTGCCCCAACCTACAGGGGTCTACGAATTATGAACACTGAAGCTTTCTTT.